The next 17 T cell receptor beta chains were all read from a single sample in a study of technical replicates of blood from a handful of donors (dated by TCRdb to 2016 to 2017). The receptor library was made with the immunoSEQ multiplex PCR assay. Here the immuneACCESS table is served through TCRdb, limited to in-frame sequences with V and J called. Missing clones are a known gap in these copies; in checked studies unresolved V genes cover under half, and the rest lacks a known reason. This sample lists around 72,000 clones; 95% to 98% were detected once. Around 0.22% of the sample goes to the ten largest clones. Specimen: T cells isolated from PBMCs. The receptors shown here come from a human donor in good health.

The genes are TRBV7-9 and TRBJ2-7, with D possibly matching TRBD1 (6 bases). This CDR3 is 12 amino acids long. Germline assignment: CDR1 SEHNR and CDR2 FQNEAQ (reference sequence). Trimming pared 5 bases from V and 5 bases from J, leaving 10 bases between. The CDR3 sequence: CASSPTGNEQYF. In DNA form, the CDR3 reads TGTGCCAGCAGCCCTACAGGGAACGAGCAGTACTTC.

V usage is TRBV28 and J usage is TRBJ1-4; tentative D call: TRBD1 (5 bases). Trimming left V 5 bases short and J 3 bases short, with 10 bases between. The CDR3 consists of 14 residues. Germline V CDR1 and CDR2: MDHEN, SYDVKM. The CDR3 DNA reads TGTGCCAGCAGTATGACAGACCCTAATGAAAAACTGTTTTTT. Translating gives CASSMTDPNEKLFF.

The V call is TRBV28, the J call TRBJ1-2; D might be TRBD1 (6 bases). The CDR3 consists of 15 residues. The V gene's germline CDR1 is MDHEN and CDR2 SYDVKM. V lost 5 bases, J lost 5 bases, and 18 bases lay in between. The CDR3 nucleotides are TGTGCCAGCAGTCTACAGGGACGGAACTTGTATGGCTACACCTTC. Residues: CASSLQGRNLYGYTF.

V is TRBV10-2 and J is TRBJ1-4; TRBD1 is a possible D gene (5 bases). The V gene's germline CDR1 is WSHSY and CDR2 SAAADI. This CDR3 has 14 amino acids. The V end lost 4 bases, the J end lost 8 bases, and 14 bases lay between the germline ends. The CDR3 DNA sequence: TGCGCCAGCAGTGCGGGCAGGGAAGTAGAAAAACTGTTTTTT. Translation gives CASSAGREVEKLFF.

CDR3 residues: CASSKQGGTGELFF. The CDR3 DNA reads TGTGCCAGCAGTAAGCAGGGAGGCACCGGGGAGCTGTTTTTT. The J gene is TRBJ2-2, the V gene TRBV2; D perhaps matches TRBD2 (6 bases). The germline V gene has CDR1 SNHLY and CDR2 FYNNEI. This CDR3 has 14 residues. V dropped 5 bases and J dropped 4 bases, with 11 bases sitting between them. Full variable domain (outside the CDR3, taken from reference TRBV2 and TRBJ2-2): EPEVTQTPSHQVTQMGQEVILRCVPISNHLYFYWYRQILGQKVEFLVSFYNNEISEKSEIFDDQFSVERPDGSNFTLKIRSTKLEDSAMYFCASSKQGGTGELFFGEGSRLTVL.

The chain joins TRBV10-3 to TRBJ2-2; no reliable D call. CDR1 is ENHRY, CDR2 SYGVKD, per germline. This CDR3 spans 16 amino acids. V was cut by 1 base and J by 5 bases, with 14 bases left in between. The CDR3 protein is CAISEYVVVETGELFF. The CDR3 nucleotides are TGTGCCATCAGTGAGTACGTCGTGGTAGAAACCGGGGAGCTGTTTTTT.

The gene calls are TRBV6-5 and TRBJ1-1; the D is unclear. CDR3 length: 16 residues. CDR1 and CDR2 from the germline V gene are MNHEY and SVGAGI. Trimming took 4 bases from V and 0 from J, leaving 15 bases between them. The CDR3 spells CASSFLDATMNTEAFF. The CDR3 DNA sequence: TGTGCCAGCAGTTTCCTCGACGCTACTATGAACACTGAAGCTTTCTTT.

The chain recombines TRBV5-1 with TRBJ2-1, with 14 bases fitting TRBD2. Germline CDR1 is SGHRS and CDR2 is YFSETQ. V lost 6 bases and J lost 10; bases outside the gene matches: 12. The CDR3 has 16 residues. This CDR3 is CASTAAGLAGAGEQFF. CDR3 coding DNA: TGCGCCAGCACAGCCGCGGGACTAGCGGGAGCGGGAGAGCAGTTCTTC.

The J gene is TRBJ2-7, the V gene TRBV6-1; TRBD1 might be the D (8 bases). The ends were cut back, 5 bases at V and 5 bases at J, with 13 bases in the middle. Germline-derived CDR1 and CDR2 are MNHNS and SASEGT. The CDR3 sequence is 13 residues long. In DNA, the CDR3 is TGTGCCAGCAGTCTCACAGGGGGGGACGAGCAGTACTTC. Residues: CASSLTGGDEQYF.

The chain has TRBV5-1 and TRBJ1-2; D is perhaps TRBD1 (6 bases). The V gene's germline CDR1 is SGHRS and CDR2 YFSETQ. The V gene lost 4 bases and the J gene lost 2 bases, with 12 bases spanning the gap. The CDR3 has 14 amino acids. The CDR3 loop reads CASSDSGQNYGYTF. For the CDR3, the DNA is TGCGCCAGCAGCGACTCGGGACAAAACTATGGCTACACCTTC.

CDR3 amino acids: CAISTSSYGYTF. The CDR3 region has the DNA TGTGCCATTAGCACTTCTTCCTATGGCTACACCTTC. The V gene is TRBV10-3, the J gene TRBJ1-2; no clear D gene. CDR3 length: 12 residues. Trimming shortened V by 9 bases and J by 4 bases, and 12 bases separated the two germline ends. Germline CDR1 reads ENHRY; CDR2 reads SYGVKD.

The chain couples TRBV7-9 to TRBJ1-4, with TRBD1 matching 8 bases. Looked up from germline, CDR1 is SEHNR and CDR2 is FQNEAQ (reference sequence). This CDR3 has 19 residues. V trimming: 7 bases; J trimming: 8 bases; junction bases outside the gene matches: 24. The CDR3 loop reads CASTEIGIDRTGRGEKLFF. CDR3 nucleotides: TGTGCCAGCACCGAAATCGGAATCGATCGGACAGGGAGAGGGGAAAAACTGTTTTTT.

V gene TRBV27 combines with J gene TRBJ1-1; unclear D gene. The CDR3 has 16 residues. V lost 3 bases and J lost 1, with 15 bases in between. Looked up from germline, CDR1 is MNHEY and CDR2 is SMNVEV (reference sequence). CDR3 amino acids: CASSFLQPPPNTEAFF. The DNA of the CDR3 is TGTGCCAGCAGTTTCTTACAGCCTCCACCGAACACTGAAGCTTTCTTT.

The chain carries TRBV27 and TRBJ1-4, with 7 bases lining up with TRBD1. V lost 2 bases and J lost 6; bases outside the gene matches: 3. Germline values: CDR1 MNHEY, CDR2 SMNVEV (reference sequence). This CDR3 has 14 amino acids. This chain's CDR3 is CASSLRGPHEKLFF. CDR3 sequence (DNA): TGTGCCAGCAGTTTAAGGGGGCCTCATGAAAAACTGTTTTTT.

The CDR3 nucleotides read TGTGCCTGGAGTGGCGGGGGAGCCAATGAGCAGTTCTTC. It codes for CAWSGGGANEQFF. The V call is TRBV30, the J call TRBJ2-1; 7 nucleotides agree with TRBD2. The CDR3 totals 13 residues. CDR1 is GTSNPN and CDR2 is SVGIG in the germline V gene (reference sequence). The V and J ends lost 1 base and 6 bases, in that order; junction bases with no gene match: 3.

V gene TRBV5-4 combines with J gene TRBJ2-3, with D tentatively TRBD1 (5 bases). The V end was cut by 4 bases, the J end by 0 bases, with 12 bases between. The CDR3 totals 15 residues. Per germline, CDR1 SGHNT and CDR2 YYREEE (reference sequence). The CDR3 reads CASSRQSPSTDTQYF. In DNA, the CDR3 is TGTGCCAGCAGCCGACAGTCTCCCAGCACAGATACGCAGTATTTT.

The gene calls are TRBV4-2 and TRBJ2-2; the D gene is possibly TRBD1 (5 bases). CDR3 size: 14 residues. V was clipped by 1 base and J by 9 bases, with 12 bases between them. Germline-derived CDR1 and CDR2 are LGHNA and YNFKEQ. CDR3 region: CASSQGLGQWELFF. In nucleotides, the CDR3 is TGTGCCAGCAGCCAAGGGCTGGGGCAGTGGGAGCTGTTTTTT.